The rows below give T cell receptor beta chains drawn from one sample of a study of blood T cells in healthy people across ages. TCRdb re-derived calls from the 5' RACE reads in MiXCR, one entry per CDR3 protein. Among some 880,000 distinct CDR3 sequences listed, roughly 34% were seen once. The sample taken for sequencing was blood. The receptors were sampled from a man aged 18-30 years in good health. Each CDR3 is given without its conserved first and last residue. Size is omitted from some rows. Given values are once, few, many or a class for expanded clones.

TRBJ2-7 TRBV12-3/TRBV12-4 many ASSADSFYEQY
TRBJ2-4 TRBV10-3 many AISEGRTKNIQY
TRBJ2-2 TRBV28 few ATRTGGILGDTGELF
- TRBV21-1 - ASSKPSGSHLYEQY
TRBJ2-7 TRBV6-5 - ASSYLLAGTYEQY
- TRBV20-1 - SASQADRGRVTQY
TRBJ1-3 TRBV28 - ASREGRTIY
TRBJ2-2 TRBV10-3 - AVRQGGNTGELF
TRBJ2-1 TRBV20-1 few SATPLAGWDEQF
TRBJ2-7 TRBV4-3 - ASSQDPTGAEQY
TRBJ1-5 TRBV20-1 - SVRQGEQPQH
TRBJ2-3 TRBV3-1 - ASSDTSGLSTDTQY
TRBJ1-5 TRBV2 - ASIQQGVNQPQH
TRBJ2-3 TRBV10-3 many AISEPGDTQY
TRBJ1-2 TRBV2 - ASSATLNYGYT
TRBJ1-6 TRBV9 few ASSERASPGSPLH
TRBJ2-5 TRBV5-1 once ASSLEECQETQY
TRBJ2-3 TRBV12-3/TRBV12-4 - ASSASGGGTDTQY
TRBJ2-5 TRBV7-3 - ASSLTKQDQETQY
TRBJ2-1 TRBV4-1 few ASSQGAGTGNEQF
TRBJ2-5 TRBV20-1 few SASDSRDQETQY
TRBJ1-1 TRBV5-1 few ASSSGSTGMNTEAF
TRBJ1-2 TRBV4-2 many ASGKKDRHYGYT
TRBJ2-1 TRBV29-1 many SVEWGGSYNEQF
TRBJ2-3 TRBV5-1 few ASSRGASTDTQY
TRBJ2-5 TRBV5-4 few ASSLESGGTQETQY